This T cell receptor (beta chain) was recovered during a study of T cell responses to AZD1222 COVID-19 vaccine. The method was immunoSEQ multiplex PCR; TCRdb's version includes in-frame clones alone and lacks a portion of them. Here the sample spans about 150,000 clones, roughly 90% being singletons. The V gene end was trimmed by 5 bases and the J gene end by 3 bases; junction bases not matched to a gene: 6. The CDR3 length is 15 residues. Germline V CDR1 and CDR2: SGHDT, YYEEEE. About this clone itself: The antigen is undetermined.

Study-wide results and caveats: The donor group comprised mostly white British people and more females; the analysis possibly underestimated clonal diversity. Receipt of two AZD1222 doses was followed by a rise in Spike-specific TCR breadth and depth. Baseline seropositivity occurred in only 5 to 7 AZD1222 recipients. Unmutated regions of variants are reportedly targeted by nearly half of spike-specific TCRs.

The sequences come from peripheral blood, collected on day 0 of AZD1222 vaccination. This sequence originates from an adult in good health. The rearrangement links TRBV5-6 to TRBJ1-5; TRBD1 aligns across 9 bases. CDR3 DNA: TGTGCCAGCAGTGGGGGACAGGGCGTCAATCAGCCCCAGCATTTT. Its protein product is CASSGGQGVNQPQHF.